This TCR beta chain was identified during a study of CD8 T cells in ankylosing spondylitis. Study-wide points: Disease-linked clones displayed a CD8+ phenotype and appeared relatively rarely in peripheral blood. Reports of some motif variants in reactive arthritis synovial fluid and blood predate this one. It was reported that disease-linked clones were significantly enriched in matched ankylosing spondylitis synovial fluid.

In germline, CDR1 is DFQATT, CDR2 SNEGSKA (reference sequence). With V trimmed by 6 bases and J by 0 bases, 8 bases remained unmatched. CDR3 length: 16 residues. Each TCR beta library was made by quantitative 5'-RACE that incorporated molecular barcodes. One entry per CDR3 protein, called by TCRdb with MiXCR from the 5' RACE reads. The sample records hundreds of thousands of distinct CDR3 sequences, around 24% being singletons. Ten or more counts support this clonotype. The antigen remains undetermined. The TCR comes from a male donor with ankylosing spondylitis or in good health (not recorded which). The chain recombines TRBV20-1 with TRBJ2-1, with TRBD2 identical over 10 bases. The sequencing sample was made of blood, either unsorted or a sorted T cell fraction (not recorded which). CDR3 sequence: CSATFSGRSSYNEQFF. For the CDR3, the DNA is TGCAGTGCAACCTTTAGCGGGAGGAGCTCCTACAATGAGCAGTTCTTC.